One and the same sample provided the 27 T cell receptor beta chains below, sequenced in a study of T cells in Graves' hyperthyroidism and ophthalmopathy. RNA transcripts were the template for amplifying TCR beta CDR3 regions. The study used the HTBI primer set for a first-round RT-PCR of the TCR CDR3. TCRdb used MiXCR to reprocess the multiplex PCR reads, holding one entry per CDR3 protein. The sample contains tens of thousands of distinct CDR3 sequences, roughly 45% of which appear only once. Sequencing was done on a sample of blood. Receptors were obtained from a woman aged 25 to 39 with Graves' hyperthyroidism.

The rearrangement uses TRBV24-1 and TRBJ1-5; no clear D gene. Per the germline V gene, CDR1 is KGHDR and CDR2 is SFDVKD. The CDR3 covers 16 residues. The germline V and J ends were trimmed by 2 bases and 11 bases, with 21 bases remaining between them. The CDR3 loop reads CATSDSRELDGETQHF. The CDR3, as DNA: TGTGCCACCAGTGATTCCCGGGAACTAGACGGCGAGACCCAGCATTTT.

This clonotype was seen ten or more times. The chain recombines TRBV5-1 with TRBJ1-1; D gene uncertain. The CDR3 sequence is 12 residues long. Germline lookup yields CDR1 SGHRS and CDR2 YFSETQ. V was shortened by 1 base and J by 6 bases, with 7 bases between the two germline ends. CDR3 region: CASSLLGSEAFF. For the CDR3, the DNA is TGCGCCAGCAGCTTGTTGGGGTCTGAAGCTTTCTTT.

The chain combines TRBV6-1 with TRBJ1-3; D gene unclear. Germline V gene lookup returns CDR1 MNHNS and CDR2 SASEGT. Between the trimmed V and J ends, which lost 4 bases and 4 bases, there was a span of 5 bases. CDR3 length: 12 residues. The DNA for the CDR3 is TGTGCCAGCAGTGTGTGGGGAAACACCATATATTTT. Translated: CASSVWGNTIYF.

By its share, this clonotype is medium-sized. The chain combines TRBV9 with TRBJ2-3; no reliable D call. CDR3 length equals 13 residues. Trimming left V 4 bases short and J 6 bases short, with 12 bases between. Per the germline V gene, CDR1 is SGDLS and CDR2 is YYNGEE. The CDR3 loop reads CASSQIMVDTQYF. In nucleotides, the CDR3 is TGTGCCAGCAGCCAAATCATGGTGGATACGCAGTATTTT.

Remarks on this clonotype: Without the conserved terminal phenylalanine or tryptophan, this CDR3 likely stems from a read error. The gene calls are TRBV5-1 and TRBJ1-1; 7 bases map to TRBD1. J lost 1 base, V lost 4 bases, and 7 bases had no gene match. The CDR3 is made up of 15 amino acids. Germline loops: CDR1 SGHRS, CDR2 YFSETQ. The CDR3 spells CASSASRTGNTEAFL. The CDR3 DNA is TGCGCCAGCAGCGCCTCTCGGACAGGGAACACTGAAGCTTTCCTT.

Many counts were recorded for this clonotype. V is TRBV12-5 and J is TRBJ2-5; D gene unclear. This CDR3 has 11 amino acids. Germline lookup yields CDR1 LGHNT and CDR2 FRNRAP. V lost 3 bases and J lost 5, with 4 bases in between. CDR3 residues: CASGFGETQYF. The CDR3, as DNA: TGTGCTAGTGGTTTTGGGGAGACCCAGTACTTC.

This clonotype was recorded at least ten times. The CDR3, as DNA: TGTGCCAGCAGCGCTCCCGGGAGGGGGGGGGCAGATACGCAGTATTTT. Its protein is CASSAPGRGGADTQYF. The rearrangement links TRBV6-5 to TRBJ2-3; TRBD2 matches at 8 bases. Trimming took 6 bases from V and 4 from J; bases not matched to a gene: 12. Germline V gene lookup returns CDR1 MNHEY and CDR2 SVGAGI. The CDR3 is made up of 16 amino acids.

This clonotype has a count of ten or more. The chain uses TRBV5-1 and TRBJ2-1; 12 bases map to TRBD2. V lost 0 bases to trimming and J lost 2 bases; unmatched junction nucleotides: 6. The CDR3 is 18 amino acids. Per germline, CDR1 SGHRS and CDR2 YFSETQ. The CDR3 DNA follows: TGCGCCAGCAGCTTGGTCCTAGCGGGAGGGCCCCCCTACAATGAGCAGTTCTTC. Translating it yields CASSLVLAGGPPYNEQFF.

This clonotype was seen repeatedly, ten times or more. This chain uses TRBV9 with TRBJ2-1, with 8 bases lining up with TRBD2. The CDR3 has 16 amino acids. CDR1 SGDLS and CDR2 YYNGEE come from the germline V gene. The junction had 9 bases not matched to a gene; V was cut back by 1 base and J by 6 bases. CDR3 DNA: TGTGCCAGCAGCGTACCGGGACTAGGTCACTTCAATGAGCAGTTCTTC. Its translation: CASSVPGLGHFNEQFF.

This clonotype was found many times. This chain connects TRBV5-8 to TRBJ2-1; the D gene is possibly TRBD2 (6 bases). Germline values: CDR1 SGHTS, CDR2 YDEGEE. The ends were cut back, 4 bases at V and 4 bases at J, with 15 bases in the middle. The CDR3 is made up of 15 amino acids. Here the CDR3 reads CASSAKRVQYNEQFF. As DNA, the CDR3 is TGTGCCAGCAGCGCAAAGCGGGTACAGTACAATGAGCAGTTCTTC.

In its sample, this clonotype was seen many times. In nucleotides, the CDR3 is TGTGCTAGTGGTCAGCGGACAGGGGCGAACCTTTACTATGGCTACACCTTC. Its translation: CASGQRTGANLYYGYTF. V is TRBV12-5 and J is TRBJ1-2; 9 bases agree with TRBD1. The trim removed 5 bases at V and 3 bases at J, leaving 13 bases unmatched. Germline V gives CDR1 LGHNT, CDR2 FRNRAP. The CDR3 loop spans 17 amino acids.

The table lists this clonotype with many counts. This chain uses TRBV11-2 with TRBJ1-2, with TRBD1 as a possible D gene (5 bases). The CDR3 has 13 amino acids. Per the germline V gene, CDR1 is SGHAT and CDR2 is FQNNGV. V lost 1 base, J lost 3 bases, and 6 bases lay in between. The DNA for the CDR3 is TGTGCCAGCAGCTTAGGCAGGGACTATGGCTACACCTTC. Its protein product is CASSLGRDYGYTF. The full variable domain, in which reference TRBV11-2 and TRBJ1-2 provide the parts outside the CDR3, is EAGVAQSPRYKIIEKRQSVAFWCNPISGHATLYWYQQILGQGPKLLIQFQNNGVVDDSQLPKDRFSAERLKGVDSTLKIQPAKLEDSAVYLCASSLGRDYGYTFGSGTRLTVV.

To note about this clonotype: Without the conserved terminal phenylalanine or tryptophan, this CDR3 likely stems from a read error. This chain uses TRBV19 with TRBJ2-2; 10 bases fit TRBD1. V was pared by 6 bases and J by 13 bases, with 14 bases of the junction left unmatched. The germline V gene encodes CDR1 LNHDA and CDR2 SQIVND (reference sequence). The CDR3 extends over 15 amino acids. The chain's CDR3 is CASRRQGAETGGLFL. In DNA, the CDR3 is TGTGCCAGTAGAAGACAGGGGGCGGAAACCGGAGGGCTGTTTCTT.

CDR3 nucleotides: TGTGCCAGCAGCTCAGGGGGAAGAAGGCAGGGACTCATTTTGGAGCAGTACTTC. It translates to CASSSGGRRQGLILEQYF. The chain employs TRBV7-3 and TRBJ2-7, with a tentative D call TRBD1 (7 bases). The CDR3 has 18 residues. Per the germline V gene, CDR1 is SGHTA and CDR2 is FQGTGA. Trimming removed 4 bases at V and 7 bases at J, with 29 bases between.

By sample fraction, this clonotype is medium-sized. The chain employs TRBV2 and TRBJ1-2; no firm D call. Per the germline V gene, CDR1 is SNHLY and CDR2 is FYNNEI. The CDR3 covers 12 residues. V lost 3 bases to trimming and J lost 7 bases, with 9 bases between them. DNA for the CDR3: TGTGCCAGCAGTGAGTGGGATCGTGGCTACACCTTC. It translates to CASSEWDRGYTF.

The V gene is TRBV20-1, the J gene TRBJ2-4; 10 positions agree with TRBD2. The trim removed 6 bases at V and 3 bases at J, leaving 8 bases unmatched. The V gene's germline CDR1 is DFQATT and CDR2 SNEGSKA (reference sequence). The CDR3 runs 15 residues. CDR3 sequence (DNA): TGCAGTGCCCTAGGACTAGCGGAAGACAAAAACATTCAGTACTTC. Encoded protein: CSALGLAEDKNIQYF.

This clonotype showed up just a few times. The chain carries TRBV5-6 and TRBJ2-7, with TRBD1 matching over 7 bases. J lost 4 bases, V lost 4 bases, and 8 bases had no gene match. In germline, CDR1 is SGHDT, CDR2 YYEEEE. The CDR3 length is 14 residues. Here the CDR3 DNA reads TGTGCCAGCAGCCCACAGGGGAGTTGGTACGAGCAGTACTTC. Its translation: CASSPQGSWYEQYF. Full variable domain (missing parts from reference TRBV5-6 and TRBJ2-7): DAGVTQSPTHLIKTRGQQVTLRCSPKSGHDTVSWYQQALGQGPQFIFQYYEEEERQRGNFPDRFSGHQFPNYSSELNVNALLLGDSALYLCASSPQGSWYEQYFGPGTRLTVT.

This clonotype was recorded a few times. J is TRBJ1-5 and V is TRBV24-1; 10 nucleotides align to TRBD1. The germline V gene encodes CDR1 KGHDR and CDR2 SFDVKD. CDR3 length: 14 amino acids. Trimming at V came to 7 bases and at J to 1 base, leaving 0 bases not matched to a gene. CDR3 sequence: CATRGQGSNQPQHF. DNA of the CDR3: TGTGCCACCAGGGGACAGGGGAGCAATCAGCCCCAGCATTTT.

V and J are TRBV6-1 and TRBJ2-7, with D perhaps matching TRBD1 (5 bases). Trimming took off 6 bases at V and 3 bases at J, with 12 bases between the two ends. The CDR3 runs 13 residues. CDR1 and CDR2 from the germline V gene are MNHNS and SASEGT. The CDR3 bases are TGTGCCAGCAGCCGCGACAGATACTACGAGCAGTACTTC. Translation: CASSRDRYYEQYF.

Note on this clonotype: Because the CDR3 is missing its conserved closing phenylalanine or tryptophan, this is likely a read error. This chain joins TRBV10-3 and TRBJ2-1, with D perhaps matching TRBD1 or TRBD2 (5 bases each). Germline CDR1 and CDR2: ENHRY and SYGVKD. This CDR3 is built from 16 residues. The CDR3 bases are TGTGCCATCAGTGGATCCGGGACGGGCTCCCACAATGAGCAGTTCATC. Translating it yields CAISGSGTGSHNEQFI.

With regard to this clonotype: Because the CDR3 is missing its conserved closing phenylalanine or tryptophan, this is likely a read error. This chain joins TRBV7-9 and TRBJ2-1, with 7 bases identical to TRBD2. The V segment lost 7 bases and the J segment 7 bases; nucleotides outside the gene matches: 7. Germline V gives CDR1 SEHNR, CDR2 FQNEAQ (reference sequence). The CDR3 covers 13 residues. CDR3 in DNA: TGTGCCAGCATCGGGGCTAGCGGAAATGAGCAGTTCTTA. Amino acid sequence: CASIGASGNEQFL.

V is TRBV20-1 and J is TRBJ2-5, with 11 bases aligning to TRBD2. The germline V gene encodes CDR1 DFQATT and CDR2 SNEGSKA (reference sequence). V shed 5 bases, J shed 1 base, and the junction held 3 bases outside the gene matches. This CDR3 contains 14 residues. The CDR3 protein is CSASGLAVQETQYF. The CDR3, as DNA: TGCAGTGCTTCGGGACTAGCGGTCCAAGAGACCCAGTACTTC.

This clonotype has more than one count but fewer than ten. This chain joins TRBV24-1 and TRBJ2-3; no reliable D call. Germline V gene sequence: CDR1 KGHDR, CDR2 SFDVKD. The V gene lost 1 base and the J gene lost 0 bases, with 10 bases spanning the gap. The CDR3 is 16 amino acids. This CDR3 reads CATSDLEFASTDTQYF. For the CDR3, the DNA is TGTGCCACCAGTGATTTAGAGTTTGCTAGCACAGATACGCAGTATTTT.

The chain carries TRBV2 and TRBJ2-7; unclear D gene. This CDR3 comprises 12 residues. Trimming shortened V by 1 base and J by 3 bases, and 4 bases separated the two germline ends. CDR1 and CDR2 (germline): SNHLY, FYNNEI. CDR3 nucleotide sequence: TGTGCCAGCAGTGAAGGATTCTACGAGCAGTACTTC. It specifies CASSEGFYEQYF.

This rearrangement joins TRBV19 to TRBJ2-3; D perhaps matches TRBD1 (6 bases). The CDR3 is 16 amino acids. Trimming removed 5 bases from V and 0 bases from J, with 15 bases in between. Germline lookup yields CDR1 LNHDA and CDR2 SQIVND (reference sequence). The CDR3 loop reads CASSSPDSISTDTQYF. In DNA, the CDR3 is TGTGCCAGTAGTTCCCCGGACAGCATTAGCACAGATACGCAGTATTTT.

The chain uses TRBV29-1 and TRBJ1-1; maybe TRBD1 (5 bases). This CDR3 has 12 residues. Germline loops: CDR1 SQVTM, CDR2 ANQGSEA. V dropped 2 bases and J dropped 4 bases, with 8 bases sitting between them. The CDR3 sequence: CSVEQGATEAFF. The CDR3 DNA follows: TGCAGCGTTGAACAGGGAGCCACTGAAGCTTTCTTT.

The chain joins TRBV20-1 to TRBJ1-1, with a possible D match to TRBD1 (5 bases). The CDR3 has 14 residues. V was pared by 0 bases and J by 8 bases, with 16 bases between. Germline CDR1 and CDR2: DFQATT and SNEGSKA (reference sequence). The CDR3 DNA is TGCAGTGCTAGAGAATGGGGGGGTCCTCAGGAAGCTTTCTTT. Its translation: CSAREWGGPQEAFF.